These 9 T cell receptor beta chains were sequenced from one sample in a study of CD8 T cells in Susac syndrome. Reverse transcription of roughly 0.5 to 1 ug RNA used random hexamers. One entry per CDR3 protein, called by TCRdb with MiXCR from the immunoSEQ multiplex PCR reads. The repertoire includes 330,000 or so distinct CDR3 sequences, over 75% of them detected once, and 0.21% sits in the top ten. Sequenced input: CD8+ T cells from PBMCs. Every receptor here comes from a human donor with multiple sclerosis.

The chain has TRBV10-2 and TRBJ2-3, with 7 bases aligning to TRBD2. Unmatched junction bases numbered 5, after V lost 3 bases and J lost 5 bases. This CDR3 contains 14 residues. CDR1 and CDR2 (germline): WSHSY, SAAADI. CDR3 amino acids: CASSELANGDTQYF. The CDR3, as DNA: TGCGCCAGCAGTGAACTAGCGAACGGAGATACGCAGTATTTT.

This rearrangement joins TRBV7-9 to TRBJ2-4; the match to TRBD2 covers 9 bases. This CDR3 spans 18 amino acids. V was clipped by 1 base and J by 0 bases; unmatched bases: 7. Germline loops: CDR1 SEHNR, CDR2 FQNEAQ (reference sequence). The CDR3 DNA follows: TGTGCCAGCAGCTTAGGGTTCGGCGGGAGGGAAGCCAAAAACATTCAGTACTTC. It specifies CASSLGFGGREAKNIQYF. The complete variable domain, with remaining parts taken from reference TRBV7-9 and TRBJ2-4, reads DTGVSQNPRHKITKRGQNVTFRCDPISEHNRLYWYRQTLGQGPEFLTYFQNEAQLEKSRLLSDRFSAERPKGSFSTLEIQRTEQGDSAMYLCASSLGFGGREAKNIQYFGAGTRLSVL.

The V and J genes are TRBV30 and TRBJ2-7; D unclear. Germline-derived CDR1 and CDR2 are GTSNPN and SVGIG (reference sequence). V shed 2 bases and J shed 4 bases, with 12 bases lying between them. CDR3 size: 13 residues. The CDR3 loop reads CAWSPQVGYEQYF. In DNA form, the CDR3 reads TGTGCCTGGAGTCCCCAGGTAGGGTACGAGCAGTACTTC.

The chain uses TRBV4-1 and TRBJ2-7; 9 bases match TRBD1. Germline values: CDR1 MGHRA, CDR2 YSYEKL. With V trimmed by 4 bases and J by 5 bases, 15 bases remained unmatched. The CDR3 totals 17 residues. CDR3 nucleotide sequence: TGCGCCAGCAGCCCGCTTTACCTAACGGGACAGGGAAACGAGCAGTACTTC. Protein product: CASSPLYLTGQGNEQYF.

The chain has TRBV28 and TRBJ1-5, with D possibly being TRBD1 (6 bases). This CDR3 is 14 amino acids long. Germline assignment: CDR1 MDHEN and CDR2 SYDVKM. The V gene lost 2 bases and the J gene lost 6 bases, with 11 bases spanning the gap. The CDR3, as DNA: TGTGCCAGCAGTTTAACAGGGAGATTTCAGCCCCAGCATTTT. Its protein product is CASSLTGRFQPQHF.

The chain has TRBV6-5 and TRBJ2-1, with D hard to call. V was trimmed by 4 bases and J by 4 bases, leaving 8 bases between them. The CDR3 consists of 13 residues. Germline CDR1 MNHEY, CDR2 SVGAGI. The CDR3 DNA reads TGTGCCAGCAGTTCGAATAAGTACAATGAGCAGTTCTTC. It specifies CASSSNKYNEQFF.

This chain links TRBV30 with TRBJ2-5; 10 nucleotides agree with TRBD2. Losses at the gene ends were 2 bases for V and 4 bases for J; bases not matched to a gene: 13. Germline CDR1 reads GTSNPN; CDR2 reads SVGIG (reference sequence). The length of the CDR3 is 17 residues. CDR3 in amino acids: CAWSNHGGLAGVETQYF. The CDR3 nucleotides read TGTGCCTGGAGTAACCACGGGGGGCTAGCGGGAGTAGAGACCCAGTACTTC. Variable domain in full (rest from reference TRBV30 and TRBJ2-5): SQTIHQWPATLVQPVGSPLSLECTVEGTSNPNLYWYRQAAGRGLQLLFYSVGIGQISSEVPQNLSASRPQDRQFILSSKKLLLSDSGFYLCAWSNHGGLAGVETQYFGPGTRLLVL.

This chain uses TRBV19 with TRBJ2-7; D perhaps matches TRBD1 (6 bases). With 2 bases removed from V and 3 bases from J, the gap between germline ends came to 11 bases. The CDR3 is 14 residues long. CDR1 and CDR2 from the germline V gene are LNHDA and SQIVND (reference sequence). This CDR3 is CASSISRGVYEQYF. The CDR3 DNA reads TGTGCCAGTAGTATAAGCAGGGGCGTCTACGAGCAGTACTTC.

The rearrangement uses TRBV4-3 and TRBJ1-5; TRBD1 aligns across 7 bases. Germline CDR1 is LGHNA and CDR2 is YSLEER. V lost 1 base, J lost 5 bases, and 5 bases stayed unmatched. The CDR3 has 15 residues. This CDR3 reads CASSQVHRGHQPQHF. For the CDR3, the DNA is TGCGCCAGCAGCCAAGTCCACAGGGGACATCAGCCCCAGCATTTT.